Listed below are T cell receptor beta chains from one sample, sequenced in a study of response to subunit inactivated influenza vaccine. TCRdb analysed the RT-PCR reads with MiXCR anew, one entry per CDR3 protein. In the table there are 500,000 to 550,000 distinct CDR3 sequences, about 8% of which are singletons. Specimen: PBMCs from blood, collected roughly 24 months after vaccination. Every receptor here comes from a man between 50 and 75 years old who received an inactivated influenza vaccine. Each CDR3 is given with its conserved first and last residue. Each record gives: clone size, V gene, D gene, J gene, CDR3 DNA, CDR3 protein. D genes are given only for firm matches. Size is omitted from some rows. Given values are once, few, many or a class for expanded clones.

NA	TRBV6-2/TRBV6-3	NA	TRBJ2-5	TGTACCAGCAGTCTTCTAGTGGGGGCGCAAATCTCAGAGACCCAGTACTTC	CTSSLLVGAQISETQYF
many	TRBV7-2	TRBD2	TRBJ2-1	TGTGCCAGCAGCCCGGGACTAGCGGGGGGTGAGCAGTTCTTC	CASSPGLAGGEQFF
many	TRBV20-1	NA	TRBJ1-5	TGCAGTGCTAGAGATGTGAACAATCAGCCCCAGCATTTT	CSARDVNNQPQHF
NA	TRBV3-1	TRBD2	TRBJ2-5	TGTGCCGCATACCCAAGGGGAGGGGAGACTAGCAACCAAGAGACCCAGTACTTC	CAAYPRGGETSNQETQYF
NA	TRBV6-5	TRBD2	TRBJ2-2	TGTGCCAGCAGTTACTCAGGACTAGCGGGAGGTAACACCGGGGAGCTGTTTTTT	CASSYSGLAGGNTGELFF
many	TRBV5-5	NA	TRBJ1-2	TGTGCCAGCAGCTTGGTGGCAGGGGATGGCTACACCTTC	CASSLVAGDGYTF
few	TRBV7-2	NA	TRBJ2-5	TGTGCCAGCAGCTGGGGGGGGCCTCGAGAGACCCAGTACTTC	CASSWGGPRETQYF
NA	TRBV7-6	TRBD2	TRBJ2-7	TGTGCCAGCAGACGACTAGCGGGAAAATACGAGCAGTACTTC	CASRRLAGKYEQYF
NA	TRBV6-5	TRBD2	TRBJ2-1	TGTGCCAGCAGTTACAACAAACCTTACAGCGGGGTCTACAATGAGCAGTTCTTC	CASSYNKPYSGVYNEQFF
NA	TRBV10-3	TRBD1	TRBJ1-1	TGTGCCATCGGTTACAGGGGAGACACTGAAGCTTTCTTT	CAIGYRGDTEAFF
few	TRBV7-8	NA	TRBJ2-2	TGTGCCAGCAGCTATACAGGGTTTGATCTTCGGACCGGGGAGCTGTTTTTT	CASSYTGFDLRTGELFF
few	TRBV9	NA	TRBJ2-1	TGTGCCAGCAGCCCCGCCGGGACATCTTACAATGAGCAGTTCTTC	CASSPAGTSYNEQFF
few	TRBV9	TRBD2	TRBJ2-7	TGTGCCAGCAGCGTAGGGGGACTAGCGGGGGTCGAGCAGTACTTC	CASSVGGLAGVEQYF
NA	TRBV6-5	NA	TRBJ2-5	TGTGCCAGCAAGAGCCAAGGGGAGACCCAGTACTTC	CASKSQGETQYF
NA	TRBV6-1	TRBD2	TRBJ2-7	TGTGCCAGCAGTAGAGGACTAGCGGGGAGAGGGACCTACGAGCAGTACTTC	CASSRGLAGRGTYEQYF
NA	TRBV4-2	NA	TRBJ2-1	TGTGCCAGCAGCCAATTAAGACGGGCCATTGATGAGCAGTTCTTC	CASSQLRRAIDEQFF
NA	TRBV7-3	TRBD1	TRBJ2-6	TGTGCCAGCAGCAGGACAGGGGGCGGTGGGGCCAACGTCCTGACTTTC	CASSRTGGGGANVLTF
NA	TRBV20-1	NA	TRBJ2-1	TGCAGTGCTAGAGAGGGACCAGGTTACAATGAGCAGTTCTTC	CSAREGPGYNEQFF
NA	TRBV20-1	TRBD2	TRBJ2-3	TGCAGTGCTAGATCCTCTAGCGGGGCGGACACAGATACGCAGTATTTT	CSARSSSGADTDTQYF
few	TRBV12-3/TRBV12-4	NA	TRBJ2-7	TGTGCCAGCAGTTTTTTCGGACTCGGAGGGTCCGAGCAGTACTTC	CASSFFGLGGSEQYF
many	TRBV20-1	TRBD2	TRBJ2-3	TGCAGTGCTCTTCAGACTAGCAGCCCAGATACGCAGTATTTT	CSALQTSSPDTQYF
NA	TRBV7-8	TRBD1	TRBJ1-1	TGTGCCAGCAGCTTAAGGGAGGGGGCTCGGACTGAAGCTTTCTTT	CASSLREGARTEAFF
few	TRBV30	NA	TRBJ1-2	TGTGCCTGGAGTGTACTCGCCGCCGAGGGCTATGGCTACACCTTC	CAWSVLAAEGYGYTF
few	TRBV24-1	NA	TRBJ1-5	TGTGCCACCAGCGTCGTGGGGAATCAGCCCCAGCATTTT	CATSVVGNQPQHF
few	TRBV5-1	NA	TRBJ2-4	TGCGCCAGCAGCTTGGCGACGATAGGGGCCAAAAACATTCAGTACTTC	CASSLATIGAKNIQYF
NA	TRBV28	TRBD1	TRBJ1-2	TGTGCCAGCAGAAAGACAGGGACCTATGGCTACACCTTC	CASRKTGTYGYTF
few	TRBV30	NA	TRBJ1-1	TGTGCCTGGAGTGTACCGTGGCAGAAGAACACTGAAGCTTTCTTT	CAWSVPWQKNTEAFF
few	TRBV6-1	NA	TRBJ1-2	TGTGCCCCCACGCCCAGGGGATCTAACTATGGCTACACCTTC	CAPTPRGSNYGYTF
many	TRBV9	TRBD1	TRBJ2-7	TGTGCCAGCAGCGCGGGACAGGGTTCGAACGAGCAGTACTTC	CASSAGQGSNEQYF
few	TRBV4-1	TRBD1	TRBJ1-1	TGCGCCAGCAGCCAAGAAGTATCAGGGGGGACTGAAGCTTTCTTT	CASSQEVSGGTEAFF
many	TRBV18	NA	TRBJ2-4	TGTGCCAGCAGCCCGGGACTAGCCAAAAACATTCAGTACTTC	CASSPGLAKNIQYF
NA	TRBV18	NA	TRBJ2-1	TGTGCCAGCTCACTCAGTACGGGGTCTTATGAGCAGTTCTTC	CASSLSTGSYEQFF
NA	TRBV5-1	NA	TRBJ2-4	TGCGCCAGCAGCTCACAGGGTTTCAATAACATTCAGTACTTC	CASSSQGFNNIQYF
few	TRBV3-1	TRBD2	TRBJ2-3	TGTGCCAGCAGCCAAGATAGCCTAGCGGGAGATACGCAGTATTTT	CASSQDSLAGDTQYF
many	TRBV7-2	NA	TRBJ2-2	TGTGCCAGCAGCTTAGACGGCAGGGGAAGGTGGGAGCTGTTTTTT	CASSLDGRGRWELFF
NA	TRBV4-2	NA	TRBJ1-4	TGTGCCAGCAGCCAGAGGGGGGTTAATGAAAAACTGTTTTTT	CASSQRGVNEKLFF
NA	TRBV28	TRBD1	TRBJ2-7	TGTGCCAGCAGTACAGGGGGAGTTGGTTACGAGCAGTACTTC	CASSTGGVGYEQYF
few	TRBV4-3	TRBD1	TRBJ2-7	TGCGCCAGCAGCCAAGAGGGACAGGGCTACGAGCAGTACTTC	CASSQEGQGYEQYF
NA	TRBV28	NA	TRBJ1-6	TGTGCCAGCAGTCTCCCCCAAAGTTCACCCCTCCACTTT	CASSLPQSSPLHF